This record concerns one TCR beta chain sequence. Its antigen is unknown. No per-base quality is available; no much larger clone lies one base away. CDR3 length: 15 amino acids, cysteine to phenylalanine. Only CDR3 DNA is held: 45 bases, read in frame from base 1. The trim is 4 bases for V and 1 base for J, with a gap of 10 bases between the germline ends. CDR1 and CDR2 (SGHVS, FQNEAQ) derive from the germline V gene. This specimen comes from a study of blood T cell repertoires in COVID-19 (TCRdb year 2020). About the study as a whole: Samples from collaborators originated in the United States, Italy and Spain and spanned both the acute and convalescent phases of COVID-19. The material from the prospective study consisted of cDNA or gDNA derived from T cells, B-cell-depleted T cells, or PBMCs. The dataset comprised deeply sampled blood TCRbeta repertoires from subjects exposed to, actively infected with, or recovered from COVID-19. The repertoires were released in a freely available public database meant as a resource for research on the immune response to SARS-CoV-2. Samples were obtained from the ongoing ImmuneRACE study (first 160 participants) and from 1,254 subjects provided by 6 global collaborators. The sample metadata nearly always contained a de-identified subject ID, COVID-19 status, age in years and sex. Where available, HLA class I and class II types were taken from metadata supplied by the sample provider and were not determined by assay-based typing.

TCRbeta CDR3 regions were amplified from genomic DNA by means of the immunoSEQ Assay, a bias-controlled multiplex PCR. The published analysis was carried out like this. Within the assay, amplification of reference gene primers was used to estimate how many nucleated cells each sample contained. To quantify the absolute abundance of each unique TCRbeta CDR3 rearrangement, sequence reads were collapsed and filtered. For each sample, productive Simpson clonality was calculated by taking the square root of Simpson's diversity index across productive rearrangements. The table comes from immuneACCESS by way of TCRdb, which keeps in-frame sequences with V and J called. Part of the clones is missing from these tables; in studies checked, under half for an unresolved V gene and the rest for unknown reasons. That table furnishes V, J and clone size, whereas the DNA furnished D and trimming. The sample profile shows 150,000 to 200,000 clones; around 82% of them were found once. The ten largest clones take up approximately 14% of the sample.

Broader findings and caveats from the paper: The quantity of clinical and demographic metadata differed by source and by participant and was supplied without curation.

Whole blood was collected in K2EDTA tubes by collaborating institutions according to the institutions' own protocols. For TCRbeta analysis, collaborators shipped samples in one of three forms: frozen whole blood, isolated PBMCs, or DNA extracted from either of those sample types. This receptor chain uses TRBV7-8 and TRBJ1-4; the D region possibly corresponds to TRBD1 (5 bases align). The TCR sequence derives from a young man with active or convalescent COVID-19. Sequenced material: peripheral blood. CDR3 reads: CASSSRQKTNEKLFF. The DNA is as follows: TGTGCCAGCAGCTCCCGACAGAAAACTAATGAAAAACTGTTTTTT.